These 5 T cell receptor beta chains were all obtained from the same sample, sequenced in a study of CD8 T cells in ankylosing spondylitis. Overall study findings and caveats: A TCR beta motif made of fewer than 10 highly homologous variants seemed typical of ankylosing spondylitis blood.

Their specific antigens are unknown. In TCRdb, the 5' RACE reads were re-called with MiXCR into one record per CDR3 protein. This table holds 650,000 to 800,000 distinct CDR3 sequences, under 20% found once. Sequenced: blood, either unsorted or a sorted T cell fraction (not recorded which). The receptors here all came from a male donor with ankylosing spondylitis.

This clonotype was observed a handful of times. The chain uses TRBV28 and TRBJ2-7; TRBD1 agrees at 9 bases. With 6 bases clipped from V and 6 bases from J, the junction kept 12 bases outside the gene matches. Germline-derived CDR1 and CDR2 are MDHEN and SYDVKM. The CDR3 consists of 15 residues. As DNA, the CDR3 is TGTGCCAGCAGCCGATTACCGGGACAGGGTGTCGAGCAGTACTTC. Translation: CASSRLPGQGVEQYF.

This clonotype was counted a few times. This chain joins TRBV6-5 and TRBJ1-1, with unresolved D. CDR1 MNHEY and CDR2 SVGAGI come from the germline V gene. V was clipped by 0 bases and J by 1 base, with 9 bases between them. The CDR3 contains 15 residues. CDR3 protein: CASSYSTTGNTEAFF. DNA of the CDR3: TGTGCCAGCAGTTACTCGACGACGGGGAACACTGAAGCTTTCTTT.

The gene calls are TRBV7-2 and TRBJ2-1; TRBD2 aligns across 9 bases. Germline loops: CDR1 SGHTA, CDR2 FQGNSA. V gave up 8 bases and J gave up 7 bases; unmatched junction bases: 3. The CDR3 runs 12 residues. The CDR3 region is CASVSGRNEQFF. Here the CDR3 DNA reads TGTGCCAGCGTTAGCGGGAGAAATGAGCAGTTCTTC.

This clonotype was recorded many times. The chain is built from TRBV28 and TRBJ1-1; tentatively, D is TRBD1 (6 bases). There are 15 residues in the CDR3. CDR1 MDHEN and CDR2 SYDVKM come from the germline V gene. Trimming pared 3 bases from V and 4 bases from J, leaving 15 bases between. CDR3 sequence (DNA): TGTGCCAGCAGTTTGCGGGGGCGATTGGGCACTGAAGCTTTCTTT. Its protein is CASSLRGRLGTEAFF.

This clonotype appeared a few times. V and J are TRBV20-1 and TRBJ2-7; D is undetermined. CDR3 size: 11 residues. Deletions cut 0 bases from V and 5 bases from J, with 5 bases between. Germline CDR1 is DFQATT and CDR2 is SNEGSKA (reference sequence). CDR3 in amino acids: CSAREGHEQYF. CDR3 in DNA: TGCAGTGCTAGAGAGGGCCACGAGCAGTACTTC.